This is a list of T cell receptor beta chains from one sample in a study of T cells in Graves' hyperthyroidism and ophthalmopathy. TCRdb re-derived calls from the multiplex PCR reads in MiXCR, one entry per CDR3 protein. Of around 450,000 distinct CDR3 sequences in the sample, 15% to 18% were seen once. Material: blood. The receptor source for this set is a woman aged 18-29 years with Graves' hyperthyroidism. Both conserved end residues are part of each CDR3. The D gene is left open where the match is weak. Some rows mark clone size as missing; the rest say once, few, many or name a class of expanded clone.

TRBV12-3/TRBV12-4	many	.	TRBJ1-5	CASSLGEVSNQPQHF	TGTGCCAGCAGTTTAGGAGAAGTTAGCAATCAGCCCCAGCATTTT
TRBV7-6	.	.	TRBJ1-5	CASSLAFGQPQHF	TGTGCCAGCAGCTTAGCGTTTGGTCAGCCCCAGCATTTT
TRBV7-3	.	TRBD2	TRBJ2-3	CASSPAGLAGGEGDTQYF	TGTGCCAGCAGCCCTGCCGGACTAGCGGGGGGGGAAGGAGATACGCAGTATTTT
TRBV5-8	few	TRBD1	TRBJ2-3	CATARGTDRTDTQYF	TGTGCCACCGCGAGGGGGACAGATCGTACGGATACGCAGTATTTT
TRBV12-5	many	.	TRBJ1-5	CASGFLGQGKGQPQHF	TGTGCTAGTGGTTTCTTAGGGCAGGGAAAGGGTCAGCCCCAGCATTTT
TRBV2	.	TRBD1	TRBJ2-1	CASRRKSGTGDFNEQFF	TGTGCCAGCAGGAGAAAGTCCGGGACAGGGGATTTCAATGAGCAGTTCTTC
TRBV2	many	.	TRBJ2-1	CASSGERHPFNEQFF	TGTGCCAGCAGTGGCGAGCGCCACCCTTTCAATGAGCAGTTCTTC
TRBV12-3/TRBV12-4	many	TRBD1	TRBJ2-2	CASSNLGTGRNTGELFF	TGTGCCAGCAGCAACCTAGGGACAGGGAGGAACACCGGGGAGCTGTTTTTT
TRBV12-3/TRBV12-4	.	.	TRBJ2-1	CAGSPGGEYNEQFF	TGTGCCGGCAGTCCGGGGGGCGAGTACAATGAGCAGTTCTTC
TRBV20-1	few	.	TRBJ1-2	CSARVGGPYGYTF	TGCAGTGCTAGAGTGGGGGGGCCATATGGCTACACCTTC
TRBV2	many	.	TRBJ2-3	CASRQAADTQYF	TGTGCCAGCAGGCAAGCGGCAGATACGCAGTATTTT
TRBV6-1	many	.	TRBJ1-3	CASVRPGLNTIYF	TGTGCCAGCGTTAGGCCCGGGTTGAACACCATATATTTT
TRBV5-5	many	.	TRBJ2-2	CASSPDMGAGELFF	TGTGCCAGCAGCCCCGACATGGGGGCCGGGGAGCTGTTTTTT
TRBV11-2	.	TRBD1	TRBJ1-2	CASSDDGQGIGGYGYTF	TGTGCCAGCAGTGATGACGGACAGGGGATCGGCGGCTATGGCTACACCTTC
TRBV12-3/TRBV12-4	many	.	TRBJ1-2	CASSLGGGDSYGYTF	TGTGCCAGCAGTTTAGGAGGTGGCGATTCCTATGGCTACACCTTC
TRBV7-8	many	TRBD2	TRBJ2-7	CASSLVGIGTSNRYEQYF	TGTGCCAGCAGCTTAGTAGGGATCGGGACTAGTAATCGCTACGAGCAGTACTTC
TRBV5-1	few	TRBD2	TRBJ2-7	CASSLAGGLLSYEQYF	TGCGCCAGCAGCTTGGCGGGGGGGCTCCTGTCCTACGAGCAGTACTTC
TRBV5-1	many	TRBD2	TRBJ2-1	CASTKGGAGGSSYNEQFF	TGCGCCAGCACCAAAGGAGGGGCGGGCGGGAGCTCCTACAATGAGCAGTTCTTC
TRBV20-1	.	TRBD1	TRBJ2-5	CSTSRTGGKWETQYF	TGCAGTACTTCAAGGACAGGGGGGAAGTGGGAGACCCAGTACTTC
TRBV11-2	many	.	TRBJ2-7	CASSLDGLGNEQYF	TGTGCCAGCAGCTTAGACGGCCTAGGGAACGAGCAGTACTTC
TRBV4-1	.	TRBD1	TRBJ2-7	CASSPLNQGAKQYF	TGCGCCAGCAGCCCCCTCAACCAGGGGGCCAAGCAGTACTTC
TRBV6-1	few	.	TRBJ2-7	CASTPADSYEQYF	TGTGCCAGCACCCCCGCGGACAGCTACGAGCAGTACTTC
TRBV7-9	many	.	TRBJ2-3	CASRFSTDTQYF	TGTGCCAGCCGGTTTAGCACAGATACGCAGTATTTT
TRBV10-3	few	.	TRBJ2-3	CAISGGGEDTQYF	TGTGCCATCAGTGGGGGCGGGGAAGATACGCAGTATTTT
TRBV20-1	many	TRBD2	TRBJ2-2	CSARDSSGGDTGELFF	TGCAGTGCTAGAGATTCGAGCGGGGGCGACACCGGGGAGCTGTTTTTT
TRBV2	many	TRBD2	TRBJ2-5	CASRGSGTTWTSAQYF	TGTGCCAGCAGGGGTTCCGGGACAACATGGACTAGCGCCCAGTACTTC
TRBV12-3/TRBV12-4	many	TRBD2	TRBJ2-3	CASREVAGKVTQYF	TGTGCCAGCAGGGAGGTAGCGGGAAAGGTTACGCAGTATTTT
TRBV28	.	.	TRBJ1-1	CASSLGFWAERMNTEAFF	TGTGCCAGCAGTTTAGGATTCTGGGCGGAGAGAATGAACACTGAAGCTTTCTTT
TRBV29-1	many	.	TRBJ2-5	CSVHSYDQETQYF	TGCAGCGTTCACAGCTACGACCAAGAGACCCAGTACTTC
TRBV12-3/TRBV12-4	many	.	TRBJ1-5	CASTRDGDSNQPQHF	TGTGCCAGCACTCGGGACGGAGATAGCAATCAGCCCCAGCATTTT
TRBV19	many	TRBD1	TRBJ1-2	CASQQGGDGYTF	TGTGCCAGCCAACAGGGGGGGGATGGCTACACCTTC
TRBV6-1	.	TRBD2	TRBJ2-7	CASTPTSGTYEQYF	TGTGCCAGCACTCCGACTAGCGGGACCTACGAGCAGTACTTC
TRBV20-1	few	.	TRBJ2-2	CSAYDQSGELFF	TGCAGTGCTTACGACCAGTCCGGGGAGCTGTTTTTT
TRBV30	.	TRBD1	TRBJ1-1	CAVTGGAGTEAFF	TGTGCCGTGACAGGGGGCGCGGGGACTGAAGCTTTCTTT
TRBV20-1	.	.	TRBJ1-5	CSAREIQGGNQPQHF	TGCAGTGCTAGAGAGATTCAGGGTGGAAATCAGCCCCAGCATTTT
TRBV11-3	many	TRBD2	TRBJ2-5	CASSLYGGGQETQYF	TGTGCCAGCAGCTTATACGGCGGGGGACAAGAGACCCAGTACTTC
TRBV6-1	few	.	TRBJ2-3	CASRTGNTEGTQYF	TGTGCCAGCAGAACCGGGAACACAGAGGGTACGCAGTATTTT
TRBV7-9	many	.	TRBJ1-1	CASSLSNTEAFF	TGTGCCAGCAGCCTCTCGAACACTGAAGCTTTCTTT
TRBV20-1	many	.	TRBJ2-2	CSARATGGELFF	TGCAGTGCTAGGGCCACGGGCGGGGAGCTGTTTTTT
TRBV7-2	many	TRBD1	TRBJ2-7	CASTEPGTGISYEQYF	TGTGCCAGCACCGAACCTGGGACAGGGATTTCCTACGAGCAGTACTTC
TRBV9	few	.	TRBJ1-5	CASSVDGGQPQHF	TGTGCCAGCAGCGTAGATGGCGGACAGCCCCAGCATTTT
TRBV27	many	.	TRBJ1-2	CASSSYGRGNNYGYTF	TGTGCCAGCAGTTCTTATGGGAGGGGGAATAACTATGGCTACACCTTC
TRBV12-3/TRBV12-4	.	.	TRBJ1-1	CASSLVPGRGAFF	TGTGCCAGCAGTTTAGTCCCAGGGCGGGGGGCTTTCTTT
TRBV29-1	.	TRBD2	TRBJ2-3	CSVERSGMGGDTQYF	TGCAGCGTTGAAAGGAGCGGGATGGGCGGTGATACGCAGTATTTT
TRBV11-3	many	TRBD2	TRBJ2-3	CASSLGDGTAGGPRDTQYF	TGTGCCAGCAGCTTAGGTGATGGGACCGCGGGGGGGCCCCGAGATACGCAGTATTTT
TRBV6-1	many	.	TRBJ2-1	CASSEEGGEPYNEQFF	TGTGCCAGCAGTGAGGAGGGGGGTGAACCCTACAATGAGCAGTTCTTC
TRBV10-1	many	.	TRBJ1-4	CATTGRKNEKLFF	TGCGCCACTACGGGACGGAAGAATGAAAAACTGTTTTTT
TRBV20-1	many	.	TRBJ2-1	CSARDPNPKLGNEQFF	TGCAGTGCTAGAGATCCGAATCCTAAATTGGGGAATGAGCAGTTCTTC
TRBV5-8	many	.	TRBJ2-7	CASSRRTANSYEQYF	TGTGCCAGCAGCCGGAGGACAGCGAATTCCTACGAGCAGTACTTC
TRBV20-1	.	.	TRBJ2-1	CSARSTLNEQFF	TGCAGTGCTAGATCGACTCTCAATGAGCAGTTCTTC
TRBV9	.	.	TRBJ1-6	CASSRALSGRGNSPLHF	TGTGCCAGCAGCCGTGCTCTTTCGGGGCGGGGAAATTCACCCCTCCACTTT
TRBV20-1	few	.	TRBJ1-5	CSARGRSNQPQHF	TGCAGTGCTAGAGGGCGGAGCAATCAGCCCCAGCATTTT
TRBV10-1	.	.	TRBJ2-1	CASSDDSGPNEQFF	TGCGCCAGCAGTGATGATTCGGGACCCAATGAGCAGTTCTTC
TRBV6-1	many	TRBD1	TRBJ2-7	CASRTGTGVYEQYF	TGTGCCAGCAGAACCGGGACAGGAGTTTACGAGCAGTACTTC
TRBV28	many	.	TRBJ1-4	CASSLLGEKLFF	TGTGCCAGCAGTTTATTAGGTGAAAAACTGTTTTTT
TRBV4-1	many	TRBD2	TRBJ2-3	CASSQGRGGTDTQYF	TGCGCCAGCAGCCAAGGTCGGGGGGGCACAGATACGCAGTATTTT
TRBV20-1	many	TRBD2	TRBJ2-7	CSAEGLAASEQYF	TGCAGTGCCGAGGGGCTAGCGGCGTCCGAGCAGTACTTC
TRBV7-2	many	TRBD2	TRBJ2-7	CASSLRFSGGYEQYF	TGTGCCAGCAGCTTGCGCTTTAGCGGGGGTTACGAGCAGTACTTC
TRBV24-1	.	.	TRBJ2-1	CTTSDYTGSNYNEQFF	TGTACCACCAGTGATTATACAGGGAGTAATTACAATGAGCAGTTCTTC